These T cell receptor beta chains were read from a single sample in a study of siplizumab effects on memory and regulatory T cells. Clones were sequenced by immunoSEQ multiplex PCR, and TCRdb holds only the in-frame ones, with some missing. Counted here are roughly 60,000 clones, 85% to 95% occurring once; the ten biggest clones make up around 40%. The sequenced material came from CD8+ T cells sorted from blood. Every receptor here comes from a human donor in good health. Each CDR3 is given with its conserved first and last residue. Fields, in order: CDR3 protein, CDR3 DNA, V gene, clone size, D gene, CDR3 length, J gene. The D gene is left open where the match is weak. Size values are once, few and many counts, or a class for expanded clones, and some rows have none.

CDR3aa: CASSIGLADHGYGAFF
CDR3nt: TGTGCCAGTAGTATAGGGTTGGCCGACCACGGCTATGGAGCTTTCTTT
v_gene: TRBV19
abundance: -
d_gene: -
len: 16
j_gene: TRBJ1-1

CDR3aa: CASSYSNPGSGELFF
CDR3nt: TGTGCCAGCAGTTACTCGAACCCGGGTTCCGGGGAGCTGTTTTTT
v_gene: TRBV6-6
abundance: -
d_gene: -
len: 15
j_gene: TRBJ2-2

CDR3aa: CASSCTSGRTSPYEQYF
CDR3nt: TGTGCCAGCAGTTGTACTAGCGGGAGGACCTCTCCCTACGAGCAGTACTTC
v_gene: TRBV21-1
abundance: -
d_gene: -
len: 17
j_gene: TRBJ2-7

CDR3aa: CATSRDGTGSYYGYTF
CDR3nt: TGTGCCACCAGCAGAGATGGGACAGGTTCATACTATGGCTACACCTTC
v_gene: TRBV15
abundance: -
d_gene: TRBD1
len: 16
j_gene: TRBJ1-2

CDR3aa: CASSAAGITDTQYF
CDR3nt: TGTGCCAGCAGCGCTGCGGGGATCACAGATACGCAGTATTTT
v_gene: TRBV9
abundance: -
d_gene: -
len: 14
j_gene: TRBJ2-3

CDR3aa: CASSLDSATGRYGYTF
CDR3nt: TGTGCCAGCAGCTTGGATAGCGCGACAGGGCGCTATGGCTACACCTTC
v_gene: TRBV5-4
abundance: few
d_gene: TRBD1
len: 16
j_gene: TRBJ1-2

CDR3aa: CSVEGTAGYEQYF
CDR3nt: TGCAGCGTTGAGGGGACAGCCGGGTACGAGCAGTACTTC
v_gene: TRBV29-1
abundance: -
d_gene: TRBD1
len: 13
j_gene: TRBJ2-7

CDR3aa: CASSTDKGLVEQYF
CDR3nt: TGCGCCAGCAGCACCGACAAGGGTTTGGTCGAGCAGTACTTC
v_gene: TRBV5-1
abundance: -
d_gene: -
len: 14
j_gene: TRBJ2-7

CDR3aa: CASSPSGDARTGELFF
CDR3nt: TGCGCCAGCAGTCCAAGCGGGGACGCCCGGACCGGGGAGCTGTTTTTT
v_gene: TRBV23-1
abundance: -
d_gene: TRBD2
len: 16
j_gene: TRBJ2-2

CDR3aa: CASSYTGRQTYEQYF
CDR3nt: TGTGCCAGTAGTTATACAGGGAGACAAACCTACGAGCAGTACTTC
v_gene: TRBV19
abundance: -
d_gene: -
len: 15
j_gene: TRBJ2-7

CDR3aa: CASSQQGSYTYEQYF
CDR3nt: TGTGCCAGCAGCCAACAGGGGAGCTACACCTACGAGCAGTACTTC
v_gene: TRBV27
abundance: -
d_gene: TRBD1
len: 15
j_gene: TRBJ2-7

CDR3aa: CASSQERAYEQYF
CDR3nt: TGCGCCAGCAGCCAAGAAAGGGCGTACGAGCAGTACTTC
v_gene: TRBV4-1
abundance: -
d_gene: -
len: 13
j_gene: TRBJ2-7

CDR3aa: CASRILGTYGYTF
CDR3nt: TGTGCCAGCAGGATCCTTGGGACCTATGGCTACACCTTC
v_gene: TRBV2
abundance: -
d_gene: -
len: 13
j_gene: TRBJ1-2

CDR3aa: CASSLQGAMSSEAFF
CDR3nt: TGTGCCAGCAGTCTACAGGGGGCGATGAGCTCTGAAGCTTTCTTT
v_gene: TRBV14
abundance: once
d_gene: TRBD1
len: 15
j_gene: TRBJ1-1

CDR3aa: CASSQETSGSYEQYF
CDR3nt: TGTGCCAGCAGCCAAGAGACTAGCGGTTCCTACGAGCAGTACTTC
v_gene: TRBV4-2
abundance: -
d_gene: TRBD2
len: 15
j_gene: TRBJ2-7

CDR3aa: CASSLTGGGRYYGYTF
CDR3nt: TGTGCCAGCAGTTTAACAGGGGGCGGTCGGTACTATGGCTACACCTTC
v_gene: TRBV27
abundance: -
d_gene: TRBD1
len: 16
j_gene: TRBJ1-2

CDR3aa: CAGNGGSGTGELFF
CDR3nt: TGTGCCGGCAATGGGGGTTCGGGGACCGGGGAGCTGTTTTTT
v_gene: TRBV30
abundance: -
d_gene: -
len: 14
j_gene: TRBJ2-2

CDR3aa: CASSIVAGTGELFF
CDR3nt: TGTGCCAGTAGTATAGTTGCAGGGACCGGGGAGCTGTTTTTT
v_gene: TRBV19
abundance: -
d_gene: -
len: 14
j_gene: TRBJ2-2

CDR3aa: CASSADLILGTEAFF
CDR3nt: TGTGCCAGCAGTGCAGACCTAATTCTCGGCACTGAAGCTTTCTTT
v_gene: TRBV6-1
abundance: -
d_gene: -
len: 15
j_gene: TRBJ1-1

CDR3aa: CASSLTGAETQYF
CDR3nt: TGTGCCAGCAGTCTTACAGGGGCCGAGACCCAGTACTTC
v_gene: TRBV27
abundance: -
d_gene: TRBD1
len: 13
j_gene: TRBJ2-5

CDR3aa: CASSQGGGEMNTEAFF
CDR3nt: TGCGCCAGCAGCCAAGGAGGAGGGGAAATGAACACTGAAGCTTTCTTT
v_gene: TRBV4-3
abundance: -
d_gene: -
len: 16
j_gene: TRBJ1-1

CDR3aa: CASSPPGTGEVPEQYF
CDR3nt: TGTGCCAGCAGCCCACCCGGGACAGGGGAAGTTCCCGAGCAGTACTTC
v_gene: TRBV21-1
abundance: once
d_gene: -
len: 16
j_gene: TRBJ2-7

CDR3aa: CASSQNLGQGAYEQYF
CDR3nt: TGTGCCAGCAGCCAAAACCTTGGACAGGGAGCCTACGAGCAGTACTTC
v_gene: TRBV4-2
abundance: -
d_gene: TRBD1
len: 16
j_gene: TRBJ2-7

CDR3aa: CASSPRPGKEEETQYF
CDR3nt: TGTGCCAGCAGTCCCCGCCCCGGGAAGGAGGAAGAGACCCAGTACTTC
v_gene: TRBV28
abundance: -
d_gene: -
len: 16
j_gene: TRBJ2-5

CDR3aa: CASSPGGTYEQYF
CDR3nt: TGTGCCAGCAGTCCTGGCGGAACCTACGAGCAGTACTTC
v_gene: TRBV6-5
abundance: -
d_gene: -
len: 13
j_gene: TRBJ2-7

CDR3aa: CASSFDGNSAYEQYF
CDR3nt: TGTGCCAGCAGTTTTGATGGGAACTCTGCCTACGAGCAGTACTTC
v_gene: TRBV28
abundance: -
d_gene: -
len: 15
j_gene: TRBJ2-7